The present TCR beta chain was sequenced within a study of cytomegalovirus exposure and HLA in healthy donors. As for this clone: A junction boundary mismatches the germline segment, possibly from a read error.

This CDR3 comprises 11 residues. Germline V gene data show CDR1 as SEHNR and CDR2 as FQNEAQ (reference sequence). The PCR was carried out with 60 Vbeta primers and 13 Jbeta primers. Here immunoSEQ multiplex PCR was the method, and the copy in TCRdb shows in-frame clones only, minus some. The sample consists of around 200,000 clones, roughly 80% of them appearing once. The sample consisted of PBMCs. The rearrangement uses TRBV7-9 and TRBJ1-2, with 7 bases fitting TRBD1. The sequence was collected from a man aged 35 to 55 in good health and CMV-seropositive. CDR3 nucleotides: TGTTCCAGCAGCGACACAGGGGACTACACCTTC. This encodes CSSSDTGDYTF.